The present T cell receptor (beta chain) was sequenced within a study of blood T cells in healthy people across ages. The overall study: The capture of about one barcoded beta molecule per two T cells was achieved by template switching. Study-wide results and caveats: Per million T cells, TCR beta diversity dropped about linearly as age rose.

This clonotype has only a few counts. The antigen is unknown. Together with a sample-barcoded 5' primer, a J-beta primer mix was included in a second PCR lasting roughly 6 to 12 cycles. Each cDNA molecule was tagged by a template-switch adaptor that had 12 random nucleotides. From the 5' RACE reads, TCRdb called clonotypes with MiXCR, one entry per CDR3 protein. Of about 1,500,000 distinct CDR3 sequences listed, roughly 27% were seen once; the top ten hold more than 6%. The sample consisted of blood. This TCR came from a woman in her thirties in good health.

The DNA for the CDR3 is TGTGCCAGCAGCCAATGGAGTGTCACTGAAGCTTTCTTT. Encoded protein: CASSQWSVTEAFF. This chain links TRBV3-1 with TRBJ1-1, with no clear D. Germline V gene data show CDR1 as LGHDT and CDR2 as YNNKEL (reference sequence). This CDR3 contains 13 residues. V shed 2 bases and J shed 4 bases, with 8 bases lying between them.